The present TCR beta chain was sequenced within a study of vaccination effects on CD4 cells after COVID-19 (dated by TCRdb to 2021 to 2024). For context, the study as a whole: Participants received two doses of either the BNT162b2 or the mRNA-1273 mRNA SARS-CoV-2 vaccine. The study compared SARS-CoV-2 spike-specific CD4+ TCR repertoires before and after mRNA vaccination in COVID-19 convalescent patients and infection-naive vaccine recipients. A total of 10 COVID-19 convalescent patients and a handful of SARS-CoV-2-naive healthy vaccine recipients were included in the full study. The Oncomine TCR Beta short-read assay on an Illumina iSeq 100 was used to sequence cultures from other donors in the study. Beyond this particular receptor, the publication reports: Marked clonal contraction was observed in both infection-induced and vaccine-induced clones at late post-vaccination timepoints, consistent with waning T cell responses. The study was limited by a small number of convalescent patients, and early post-infection timepoints were lacking. In healthy vaccine recipients, vaccine-induced clones were almost all SARS-CoV-2 mono-reactive, with only 1 of 255 being cross-reactive with common cold coronaviruses.

Points on this clone: Its recognized antigen is unknown. Per-base qualities were not stored, and no clone one base away is much larger.

To identify antigen-specific CD4+ T cell clonotypes by their expansion, the ViraFEST assay first stimulated PBMC with viral peptide pools and then applied TCR sequencing. After less than eleven days of culture, CD4+ T cells were isolated with the EasySep CD4+ T cell isolation kit. The absence of prior SARS-CoV-2 infection in healthy vaccine recipients was confirmed by negative nucleocapsid antibodies before and after vaccination. Approximately 2 million PBMC per well were cultured with 9 to 10 ug/ml peptides in IMDM containing approximately 4.5% human AB serum, approximately 9.9 IU/ml IL-2 and gentamicin. On days 3 and 7, half of the culture medium was replaced with fresh IL-2-containing medium. Unless noted otherwise, every peptide stimulation condition was grown in triplicate wells. PBMC were separated from whole blood using Ficoll-Paque Plus gradient centrifugation and were then either cryopreserved at -140C or used fresh. The spike proteins of SARS-CoV-2 and of the common cold coronaviruses HCoV-NL63, HCoV-OC43 and HCoV-229E were spanned by overlapping peptide pools. The QIAamp micro DNA kit was used to extract genomic DNA from the cultured CD4+ T cells.

V is shortened by 0 bases, J by 5 bases, and the region joining them spans 10 bases. Taken from the germline V gene, the CDR1 and CDR2 loops are MNHEY and SVGEGT. The CDR3 goes from the cysteine to the phenylalanine over 14 residues. The read is trimmed to its CDR3 DNA, 42 bases read in frame from base 1. Library prep was done by the immunoSEQ multiplex PCR assay. DNA from the CD4+ T cells that had been cultured and isolated underwent TCR beta CDR3 sequencing. On the study's bioinformatics: Non-productive TCR sequences were removed, reads were trimmed to the CDR3 region, and CDR3s of at least 7 amino acids were retained. The MANAFEST web app was used to identify antigen-specific clonotypes by comparing expansion in peptide wells with expansion in reference cultures. Positive clones required FDR<0.05 expansion versus reference and all other wells, odds ratio above 5, and frequency above 0.1% in two replicate wells. A clonotype was called cross-reactive if it was significantly expanded both in SARS-CoV-2 spike wells and in at least one common cold coronavirus spike condition. Levenshtein distance calculated with the stringdist R package was used to assess CDR3 similarity, and unrooted trees were constructed with ape in R 3.6.1. TCRdb holds this immuneACCESS table with in-frame rearrangements only. Some clones are missing; in checked studies, unresolved V genes explain under half, and the rest has no known cause. D and trimming come from the DNA, and the V and J calls and clone size come from that table. The sample yields about 79,000 clones; around 70% were counted once. 1.5% to 2% of the sample goes to the ten largest clones.

This clonotype was sampled from a human donor who received a COVID-19 vaccine. The V and J segments used are TRBV6-2 or TRBV6-3 and TRBJ2-5; confidence is insufficient to name the D gene. This sample comprised CD4+ T cells from PBMCs cultured with HCoV-229E spike peptides, obtained before COVID-19 vaccination. The cell subset or site label here, explained by the study, means: HCoV-229E spike overlapping peptide pool stimulation. The nucleotides are TGTGCCAGCAGTTACTCGGGCTTTTCCGAGACCCAGTACTTC. This codes for CASSYSGFSETQYF.